Only a few counts were recorded for the clone carrying this T cell receptor (beta chain). Next came a second PCR, run for 7 to 11 cycles, which used a sample-barcoded 5' primer along with a J-beta primer mix. One entry per CDR3 protein results from TCRdb running MiXCR on the 5' RACE reads. The data contain roughly 1,000,000 distinct CDR3 sequences, almost 25% of them singletons. These data come from a study of blood T cells in healthy people across ages. There are 18 residues in the CDR3. From germline, CDR1 is LGHNA and CDR2 YNFKEQ. The V gene end was trimmed by 0 bases and the J gene end by 4 bases; junction bases not matched to a gene: 11. This sample also belongs to another study, concerning T cells of mothers and their children.

J is TRBJ2-1 and V is TRBV4-2; 8 positions agree with TRBD2. The TCR was taken from a girl aged 2-15 years in good health. Sequenced material: blood. CDR3 amino acids: CASSQDGVSTSGYNEQFF. CDR3 nucleotide sequence: TGTGCCAGCAGCCAAGATGGGGTCTCAACTAGCGGATACAATGAGCAGTTCTTC.